This TCR beta chain appears in the sequencing data of a study of graft-versus-host responses after intestinal transplantation. Overall study context: Recipients had transplants, and these were multivisceral, liver-intestinal, or isolated intestinal. Every transplant recipient was induced with anti-thymocyte globulin, then maintained on tacrolimus and steroids for 2 to 3 years. Notes on the study in general: Detection of GvH clones occurred in recipient marrow, and some had their first appearance in ileum or blood.

This clone came up a few times. V was cut by 6 bases and J by 1 base, with 6 bases left in between. The CDR3 is 13 residues long. In germline, CDR1 is MNHEY, CDR2 SMNVEV (reference sequence). The repertoire was sequenced with immunoSEQ multiplex PCR; TCRdb's copy has only in-frame clones and lacks some. Here the sample spans about 23,000 clones, around 43% being singletons. The authors seeded 200,000 CFSE-labeled responder cells together with 200,000 irradiated stimulator cells tagged with violet dye. Sorting after the reaction isolated proliferating CFSE-low CD3+CD4+ and CD3+CD8+ responders. The TCR comes from a human patient who was an organ donor for intestinal transplantation. The rearrangement uses TRBV27 and TRBJ2-2; no reliable D call. This specimen consisted of alloreactive CD8+ T cells from a mixed lymphocyte reaction culture, obtained before transplantation. Subset given: CFSE-low proliferating T cells sorted from roughly 6-day pre-transplant mixed lymphocyte reaction (GvH or HvG direction). In DNA, the CDR3 is TGTGCCAGCAGACCCAAGAACACCGGGGAGCTGTTTTTT. It is translated as CASRPKNTGELFF.